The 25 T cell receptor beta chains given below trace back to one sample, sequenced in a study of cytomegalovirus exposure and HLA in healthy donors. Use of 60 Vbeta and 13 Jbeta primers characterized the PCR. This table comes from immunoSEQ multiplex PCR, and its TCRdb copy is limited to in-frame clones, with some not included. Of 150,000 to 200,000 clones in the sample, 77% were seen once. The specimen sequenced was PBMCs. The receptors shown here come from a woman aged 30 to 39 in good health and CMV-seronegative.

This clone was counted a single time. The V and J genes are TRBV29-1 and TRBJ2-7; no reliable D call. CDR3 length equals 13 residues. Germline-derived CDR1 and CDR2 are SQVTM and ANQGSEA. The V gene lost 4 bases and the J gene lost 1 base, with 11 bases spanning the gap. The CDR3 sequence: CSVASRWSYEQYF. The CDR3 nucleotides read TGCAGCGTTGCTTCGAGATGGTCCTACGAGCAGTACTTC.

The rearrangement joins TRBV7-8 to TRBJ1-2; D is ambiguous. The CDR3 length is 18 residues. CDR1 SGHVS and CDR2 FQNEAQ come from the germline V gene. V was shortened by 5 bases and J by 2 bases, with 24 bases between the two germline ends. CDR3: CASSPRPTGLSPNYGYTF. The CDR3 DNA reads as TGTGCCAGCAGCCCTAGGCCCACTGGTTTGTCTCCGAACTATGGCTACACCTTC.

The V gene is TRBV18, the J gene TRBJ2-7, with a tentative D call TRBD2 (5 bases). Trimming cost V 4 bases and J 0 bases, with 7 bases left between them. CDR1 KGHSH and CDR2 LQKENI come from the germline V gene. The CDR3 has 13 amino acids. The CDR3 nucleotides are TGTGCCAGCTCACACGGGGACTCCTACGAGCAGTACTTC. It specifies CASSHGDSYEQYF.

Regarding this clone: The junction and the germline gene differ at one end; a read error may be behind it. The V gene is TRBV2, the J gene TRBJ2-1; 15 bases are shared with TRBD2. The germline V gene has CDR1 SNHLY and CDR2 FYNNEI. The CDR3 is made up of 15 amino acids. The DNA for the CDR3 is TGTGCCAGCAGTGACCACGGACTAGCGGGAGGGGGAAGGGTCTTC. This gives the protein CASSDHGLAGGGRVF.

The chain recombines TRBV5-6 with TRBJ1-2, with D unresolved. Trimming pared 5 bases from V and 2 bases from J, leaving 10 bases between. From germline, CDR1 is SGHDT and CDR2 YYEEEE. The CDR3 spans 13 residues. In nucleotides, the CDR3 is TGTGCCAGCAGTGAGGGAAGAAACTATGGCTACACCTTC. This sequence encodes CASSEGRNYGYTF.

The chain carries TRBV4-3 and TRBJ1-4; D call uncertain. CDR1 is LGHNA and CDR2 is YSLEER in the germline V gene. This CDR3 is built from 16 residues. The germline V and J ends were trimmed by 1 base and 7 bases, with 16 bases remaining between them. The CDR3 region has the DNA TGCGCCAGCAGCCAAGTGCCTCGTTTCGCGGTTGAAAAACTGTTTTTT. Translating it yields CASSQVPRFAVEKLFF.

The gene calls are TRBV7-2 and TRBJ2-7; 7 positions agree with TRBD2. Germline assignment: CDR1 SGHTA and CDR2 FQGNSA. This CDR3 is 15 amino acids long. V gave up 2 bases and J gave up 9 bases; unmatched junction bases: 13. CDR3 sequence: CASSLRGDRISGQYF. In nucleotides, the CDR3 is TGTGCCAGCAGCTTACGGGGGGACCGCATCAGCGGGCAGTACTTC.

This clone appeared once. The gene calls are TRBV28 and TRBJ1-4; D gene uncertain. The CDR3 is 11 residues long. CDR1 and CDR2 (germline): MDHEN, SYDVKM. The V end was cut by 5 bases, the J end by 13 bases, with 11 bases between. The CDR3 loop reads CASSLRTGLFF. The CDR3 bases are TGTGCCAGCAGTCTACGAACGGGACTGTTTTTT.

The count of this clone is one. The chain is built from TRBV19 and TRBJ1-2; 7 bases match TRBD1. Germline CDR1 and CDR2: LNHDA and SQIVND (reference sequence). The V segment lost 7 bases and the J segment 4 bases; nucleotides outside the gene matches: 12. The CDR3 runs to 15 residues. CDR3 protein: CASTNARGDIYGYTF. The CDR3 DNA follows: TGTGCCAGTACCAATGCCAGGGGGGATATCTATGGCTACACCTTC.

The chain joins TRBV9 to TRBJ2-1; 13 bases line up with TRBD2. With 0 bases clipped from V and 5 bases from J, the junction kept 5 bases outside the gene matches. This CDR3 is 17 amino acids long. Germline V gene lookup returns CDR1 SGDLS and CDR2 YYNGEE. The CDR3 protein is CASSVAGLAGSNNEQFF. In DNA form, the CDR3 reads TGTGCCAGCAGCGTAGCGGGACTAGCGGGGAGTAACAATGAGCAGTTCTTC.

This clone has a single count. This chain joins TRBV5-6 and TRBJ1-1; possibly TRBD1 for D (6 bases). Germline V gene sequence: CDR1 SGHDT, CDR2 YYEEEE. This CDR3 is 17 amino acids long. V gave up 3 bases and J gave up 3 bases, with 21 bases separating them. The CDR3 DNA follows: TGTGCCAGCAGCTCCACGGGGGAGGGGGTCAGGGACACTGAAGCTTTCTTT. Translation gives CASSSTGEGVRDTEAFF.

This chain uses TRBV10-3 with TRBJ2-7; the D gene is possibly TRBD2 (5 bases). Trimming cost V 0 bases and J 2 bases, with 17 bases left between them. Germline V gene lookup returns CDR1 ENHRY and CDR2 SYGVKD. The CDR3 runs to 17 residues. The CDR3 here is CAISESGLAPIPYEQYF. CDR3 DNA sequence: TGTGCCATCAGTGAGTCCGGTCTAGCTCCCATTCCCTACGAGCAGTACTTC.

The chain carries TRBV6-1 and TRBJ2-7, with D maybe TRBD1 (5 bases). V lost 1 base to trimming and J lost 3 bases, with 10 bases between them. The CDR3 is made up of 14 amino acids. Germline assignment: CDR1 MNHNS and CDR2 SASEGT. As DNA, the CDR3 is TGTGCCAGCAGTGAAGGCAGGGTAAGCTACGAGCAGTACTTC. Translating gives CASSEGRVSYEQYF.

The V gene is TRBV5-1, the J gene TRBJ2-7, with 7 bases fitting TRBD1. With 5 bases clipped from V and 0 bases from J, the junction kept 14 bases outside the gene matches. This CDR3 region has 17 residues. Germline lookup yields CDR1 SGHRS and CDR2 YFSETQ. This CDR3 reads CASRPQPNRDSSYEQYF. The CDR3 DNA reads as TGCGCCAGCAGACCTCAACCCAATCGGGACAGCTCCTACGAGCAGTACTTC.

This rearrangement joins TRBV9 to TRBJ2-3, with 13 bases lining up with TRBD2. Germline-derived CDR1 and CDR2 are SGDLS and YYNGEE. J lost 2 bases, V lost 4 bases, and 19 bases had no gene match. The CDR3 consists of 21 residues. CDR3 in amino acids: CASSLSPTGLAGLSYTDTQYF. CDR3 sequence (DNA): TGTGCCAGCAGCCTCTCCCCCACGGGACTAGCGGGGCTTTCATACACAGATACGCAGTATTTT.

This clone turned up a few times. This CDR3 is CASSRGGTRLPLEQYF. The CDR3 region has the DNA TGTGCCAGCAGCAGGGGCGGGACTAGACTTCCCCTCGAGCAGTACTTC. This rearrangement joins TRBV5-4 to TRBJ2-7; TRBD2 agrees at 8 bases. The CDR3 length is 16 residues. V shed 4 bases and J 6 bases; nucleotides not matched to a gene: 15. Per germline, CDR1 SGHNT and CDR2 YYREEE (reference sequence).

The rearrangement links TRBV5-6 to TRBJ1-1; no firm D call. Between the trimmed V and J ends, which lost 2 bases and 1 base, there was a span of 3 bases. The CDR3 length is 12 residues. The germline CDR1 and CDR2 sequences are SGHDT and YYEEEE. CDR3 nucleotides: TGTGCCAGCAGCTTTCAGAACACTGAAGCTTTCTTT. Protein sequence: CASSFQNTEAFF.

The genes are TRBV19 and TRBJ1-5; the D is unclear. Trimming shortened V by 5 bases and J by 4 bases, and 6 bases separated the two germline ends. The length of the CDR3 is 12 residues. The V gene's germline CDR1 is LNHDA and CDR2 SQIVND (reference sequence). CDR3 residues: CASSYGNQPQHF. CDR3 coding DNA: TGTGCCAGTAGTTACGGGAATCAGCCCCAGCATTTT.

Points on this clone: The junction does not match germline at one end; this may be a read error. CDR3 loop: CASSQTVNYGYPF. The CDR3 coding sequence is TGTGCCAGTTCCCAGACAGTTAACTATGGCTACCCCTTC. This sequence joins TRBV6-5 and TRBJ1-2; a possible D gene is TRBD1 (5 bases). Germline-derived CDR1 and CDR2 are MNHEY and SVGAGI. The CDR3 has 13 residues.

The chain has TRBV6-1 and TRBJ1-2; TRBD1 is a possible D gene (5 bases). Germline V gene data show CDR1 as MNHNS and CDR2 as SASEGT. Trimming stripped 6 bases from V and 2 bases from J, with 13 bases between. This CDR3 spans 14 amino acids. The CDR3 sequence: CASRPRQSNYGYTF. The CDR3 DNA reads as TGTGCCAGCAGACCTAGACAGAGCAACTATGGCTACACCTTC.

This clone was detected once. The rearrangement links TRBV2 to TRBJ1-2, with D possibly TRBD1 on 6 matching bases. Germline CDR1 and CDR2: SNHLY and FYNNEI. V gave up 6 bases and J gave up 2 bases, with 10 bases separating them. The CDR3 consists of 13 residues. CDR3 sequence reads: CASRGTGNYGYTF. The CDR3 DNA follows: TGTGCCAGCAGGGGAACAGGGAACTATGGCTACACCTTC. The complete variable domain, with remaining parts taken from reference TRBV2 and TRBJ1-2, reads EPEVTQTPSHQVTQMGQEVILRCVPISNHLYFYWYRQILGQKVEFLVSFYNNEISEKSEIFDDQFSVERPDGSNFTLKIRSTKLEDSAMYFCASRGTGNYGYTFGSGTRLTVV.

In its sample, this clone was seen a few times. CDR3 region: CSALGGETYEQYF. The DNA for the CDR3 is TGCAGCGCCCTAGGCGGGGAAACCTACGAGCAGTACTTC. The chain employs TRBV29-1 and TRBJ2-7; tentatively, D is TRBD2 (6 bases). The germline V and J ends were trimmed by 7 bases and 2 bases, with 15 bases remaining between them. The germline CDR1 and CDR2 sequences are SQVTM and ANQGSEA. The CDR3 loop spans 13 amino acids.

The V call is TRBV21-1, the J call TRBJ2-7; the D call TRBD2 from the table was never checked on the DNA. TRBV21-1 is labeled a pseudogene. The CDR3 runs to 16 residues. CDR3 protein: CASSKGGSGGSYEQYF. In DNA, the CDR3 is TGTGCCAGCAGCAAAGGAGGTAGCGGGGGCTCCTACGAGCAGTACTTC.

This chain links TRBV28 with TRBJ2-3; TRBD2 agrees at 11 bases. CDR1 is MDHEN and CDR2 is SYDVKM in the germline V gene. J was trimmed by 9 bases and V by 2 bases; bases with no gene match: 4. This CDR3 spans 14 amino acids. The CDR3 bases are TGTGCCAGCAGTTTAGTTAGCGGGGGGGGCACGCAGTATTTT. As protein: CASSLVSGGGTQYF.

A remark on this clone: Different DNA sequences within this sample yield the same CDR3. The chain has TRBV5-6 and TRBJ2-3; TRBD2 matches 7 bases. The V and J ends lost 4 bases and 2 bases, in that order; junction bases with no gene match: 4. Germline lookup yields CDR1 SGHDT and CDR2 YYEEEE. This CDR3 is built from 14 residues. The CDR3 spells CASSLGLDTDTQYF. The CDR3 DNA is TGTGCCAGCAGCCTAGGACTAGACACAGATACGCAGTATTTT.